This note documents a single T cell receptor beta chain sequence. Its specificity is not known. Using immunoSEQ multiplex PCR, the repertoire was profiled, and TCRdb retains in-frame clones only, with some absent. The table has roughly 12,000 clones, 80% to 90% seen once. The data originate from a study of OX40 agonist ivuxolimab in advanced cancers. On the study more broadly: Head and neck, renal cell, melanoma or hepatocellular carcinoma were the cancers that dose-escalation patients had. Cohort: approximately 79% men, mean age about 60, aged about 20 to 80. One patient with hepatocellular carcinoma and two with cutaneous melanoma, three in all, had partial responses.

General study points: Partial responders receiving 0.1-3.0 mg/kg showed among the lowest clonal expansion.

This receptor was obtained from an adult with an advanced solid tumor such as melanoma, head and neck, liver or kidney cancer. The sample consisted of CD4+ or CD8+ T cells sorted from blood, taken in a trial of the OX40 agonist ivuxolimab.

The DNA for the CDR3 is TGTGCCAGCAGCTCCCGTGAGGCCAACACAGATACGCAGTATTTT. This encodes CASSSREANTDTQYF. The chain is built from TRBV7-9 and TRBJ2-3; no definite D call. Trimming stripped 4 bases from V and 2 bases from J, with 13 bases between. Germline CDR1 SEHNR, CDR2 FQNEAQ (reference sequence). The CDR3 consists of 15 residues.